The sequence of this TCR beta chain was determined in a study of shared clonotypes between healthy human individuals. Some clones are missing from TCRdb's copy, which holds only in-frame ones; the method was immunoSEQ multiplex PCR. Found here are 2 million or so clones, roughly 95% of them singletons; the top ten hold roughly 1%. Only CD45RO-negative cells positively selected for CCR7 counted as naive CD8 cells, so terminally differentiated effector memory CD45RA+ cells were excluded. Germline loops: CDR1 SGHTA, CDR2 FQGNSA. Trimming at V came to 5 bases and at J to 1 base, leaving 9 bases not matched to a gene. CDR3 size: 16 residues.

The sequence was collected from a man between 18 and 35 years old in good health. The sequencing input was naive CD8+ T cells sorted from blood. The chain is built from TRBV7-2 and TRBJ2-3; 7 nucleotides align to TRBD1. In DNA, the CDR3 is TGTGCCAGCAGCCCGATAGACAGGGCGGGCACAGATACGCAGTATTTT. It translates to CASSPIDRAGTDTQYF.